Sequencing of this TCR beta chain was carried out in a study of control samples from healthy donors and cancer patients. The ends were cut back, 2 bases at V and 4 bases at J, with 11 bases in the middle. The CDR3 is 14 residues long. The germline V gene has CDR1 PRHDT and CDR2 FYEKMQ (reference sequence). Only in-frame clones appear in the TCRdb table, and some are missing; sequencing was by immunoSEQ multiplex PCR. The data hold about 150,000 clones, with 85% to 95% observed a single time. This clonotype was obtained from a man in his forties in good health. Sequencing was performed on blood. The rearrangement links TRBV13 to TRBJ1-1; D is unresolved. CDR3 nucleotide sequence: TGTGCCAGCAGCTTACGGATCTGGGGCACTGAAGCTTTCTTT. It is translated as CASSLRIWGTEAFF. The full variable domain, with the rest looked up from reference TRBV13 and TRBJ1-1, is AAGVIQSPRHLIKEKRETATLKCYPIPRHDTVYWYQQGPGQDPQFLISFYEKMQSDKGSIPDRFSAQQFSDYHSELNMSSLELGDSALYFCASSLRIWGTEAFFGQGTRLTVV.